This T cell receptor beta chain was obtained from a study of cytomegalovirus exposure and HLA in healthy donors. Study background: It was reported in a later analysis that the roughly 120 validation repertoires used the same platform as the roughly 670 first-cohort repertoires.

Broader study findings: Per published reports, the classifier diagnosed cytomegalovirus status with high specificity and sensitivity. Cytomegalovirus association was listed for 150 to 200 TCR beta chains.

The CDR3 spans 15 residues. The germline CDR1 and CDR2 sequences are MNHEY and SVGAGI. The V segment lost 2 bases and the J segment 2 bases; nucleotides outside the gene matches: 4. Measured with immunoSEQ multiplex PCR; TCRdb has only the in-frame clones, and not every one. This repertoire shows 120,000 or so clones, around 87% found once; its top ten account for over 1.1%. As concerns this clone: What it recognizes is unknown.

The chain is built from TRBV6-5 and TRBJ2-5, with 8 bases matching TRBD1. This clonotype was sampled from a woman aged 25-40 years in good health and CMV-seropositive. The sequenced sample consisted of PBMCs. This chain's CDR3 is CASSYGQGFQETQYF. DNA of the CDR3: TGTGCCAGCAGTTACGGACAGGGATTTCAAGAGACCCAGTACTTC.